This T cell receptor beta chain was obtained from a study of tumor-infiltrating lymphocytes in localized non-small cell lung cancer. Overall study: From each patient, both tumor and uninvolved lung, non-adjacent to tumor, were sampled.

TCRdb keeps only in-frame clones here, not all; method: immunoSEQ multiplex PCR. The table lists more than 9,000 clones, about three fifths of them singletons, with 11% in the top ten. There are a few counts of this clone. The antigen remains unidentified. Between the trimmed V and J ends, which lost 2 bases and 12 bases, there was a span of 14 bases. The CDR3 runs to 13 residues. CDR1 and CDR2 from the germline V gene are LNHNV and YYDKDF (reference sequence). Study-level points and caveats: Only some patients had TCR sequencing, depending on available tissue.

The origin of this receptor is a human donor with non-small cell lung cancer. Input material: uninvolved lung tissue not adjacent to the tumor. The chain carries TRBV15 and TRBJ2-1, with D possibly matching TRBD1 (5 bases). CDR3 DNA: TGTGCCACCAGCAGACCCTCCCGACAGTTGCAGTTCTTC. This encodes CATSRPSRQLQFF.